Listed below are T cell receptor beta chains from one sample, sequenced in a study of OX40 agonist ivuxolimab in advanced cancers. Clones were sequenced by immunoSEQ multiplex PCR, and TCRdb holds only the in-frame ones, with some missing. The sample has 80,000 or so clones, around 92% seen once; the top ten hold around 2.6%. The material was CD4+ or CD8+ T cells sorted from blood, obtained in a trial of the OX40 agonist ivuxolimab. The source is an adult with an advanced solid tumor such as melanoma, head and neck, liver or kidney cancer. Each CDR3 is given with its conserved first and last residue. A D gene is named only where the DNA matches it firmly. Rows give clone size only sometimes, using once, few, many, or a class for an expanded clone.

size	length	D	V	J	DNA	CDR3
-	13	-	TRBV5-6	TRBJ1-4	TGTGCCAGCAACCCTAAGGGGGGAGAAAAACTGTTTTTT	CASNPKGGEKLFF
-	12	-	TRBV19	TRBJ1-5	TGTGCCAGTAGTATTGGGGATCAGCCCCAGCATTTT	CASSIGDQPQHF
once	11	-	TRBV30	TRBJ1-2	TGTGCCGGGTGGCGGAACTATGGCTACACCTTC	CAGWRNYGYTF
-	15	TRBD1	TRBV7-9	TRBJ1-2	TGTGCCAGCAGCCCGCCGAGGACAGGGAACTATGGCTACACCTTC	CASSPPRTGNYGYTF
-	12	-	TRBV28	TRBJ1-1	TGTGCCAGCAGTTTACTGAACACTGAAGCTTTCTTT	CASSLLNTEAFF
-	12	-	TRBV11-2	TRBJ1-4	TGTGCCAGCAGCTCGAGGGGGGGCCAACTGTTTTTT	CASSSRGGQLFF
-	14	-	TRBV27	TRBJ2-7	TGTGCCAGCAGTTTATTGGGGGGAACGGACGAGCAGTACTTC	CASSLLGGTDEQYF
few	14	-	TRBV9	TRBJ1-1	TGTGCCAGCAGCGTAAAGAGCAGGGACACTGAAGCTTTCTTT	CASSVKSRDTEAFF
-	16	TRBD1	TRBV5-1	TRBJ1-4	TGCGCCAGCAGTCGGGACAGGGGCCCTCGGGAAGGAAAACTGTTTTTT	CASSRDRGPREGKLFF
-	14	-	TRBV29-1	TRBJ2-5	TGCAGCGTTGCAAAGGCCAGTACCGTAGAGACCCAGTACTTC	CSVAKASTVETQYF
-	14	TRBD1	TRBV6-6	TRBJ2-5	TGTGCCAGCAGACGGGACAGCCTCCAAGAGACCCAGTACTTC	CASRRDSLQETQYF
-	13	-	TRBV19	TRBJ1-2	TGTGCCAGTAGTATACGGCAGCTCGGGGACTACACCTTC	CASSIRQLGDYTF
-	13	-	TRBV19	TRBJ1-1	TGTGCCATCCGCAGGGAATTGAACACTGAAGCTTTCTTT	CAIRRELNTEAFF
-	12	-	TRBV6-1	TRBJ2-1	TGTGCCAGCAGTCCCTTTTACAATGAGCAGTTCTTC	CASSPFYNEQFF
once	16	-	TRBV2	TRBJ2-3	TGTGCCAGCAGTGGGGGCGGCCCGGGAGTCGGAGATACGCAGTATTTT	CASSGGGPGVGDTQYF
-	12	-	TRBV28	TRBJ1-1	TGTGCCAGCACCATGGGGGTCGAGGGAGCTTTCTTT	CASTMGVEGAFF
-	15	TRBD2	TRBV7-8	TRBJ2-7	TGTGCCAGCAGCTCTCGGACTAGCGGGGCAGGCGAGCAGTACTTC	CASSSRTSGAGEQYF
-	16	-	TRBV7-2	TRBJ2-5	TGTGCCAGCAGCTCCTCGGGACGGAGCTTCCAAGAGACCCAGTACTTC	CASSSSGRSFQETQYF
-	15	-	TRBV18	TRBJ1-2	TGTGCCAGCTCACCAAGCCCACTCGCAGGGGATGGCTACACCTTC	CASSPSPLAGDGYTF
-	15	-	TRBV21-1	TRBJ1-5	TGTGCCAGCAACTACAGGGTGGGGGTACAACAGCCCCAGCATTTT	CASNYRVGVQQPQHF
-	16	TRBD1	TRBV5-1	TRBJ2-3	TGCGCCAGCAGCCTAGGTGGACAGGGGAGCACAGATACGCAGTATTTT	CASSLGGQGSTDTQYF
-	13	-	TRBV7-2	TRBJ1-3	TGTGCCAGCAGCCGTGTGACTGGAAACACCATATATTTT	CASSRVTGNTIYF
-	11	-	TRBV7-9	TRBJ2-5	TGTGCGGGGGTAGTCGGAGAGACCCAGTACTTC	CAGVVGETQYF
-	14	-	TRBV7-2	TRBJ1-5	TGTGCCAGCAGCTCACGGGGGGGGAATCAGCCCCAGCATTTT	CASSSRGGNQPQHF
-	13	-	TRBV27	TRBJ1-5	TGTGCCAGCAGTTCTGCGGGGGCGCGACCCCAGCATTTT	CASSSAGARPQHF
-	18	TRBD2	TRBV29-1	TRBJ2-1	TGCAGCGCCCCTAGGGGACTAGCGGGCCTTAGCTCCTACAATGAGCAGTTCTTC	CSAPRGLAGLSSYNEQFF
once	15	-	TRBV7-6	TRBJ1-1	TGTGCCAGCAGCTTGGGACACCCGACGGACACTGAAGCTTTCTTT	CASSLGHPTDTEAFF
-	16	-	TRBV30	TRBJ1-4	TGTGCCTTTGCCCCCAGGGCCCAAGGGGCTAATGAAAAACTGTTTTTT	CAFAPRAQGANEKLFF
-	13	-	TRBV4-2	TRBJ1-2	TGTGCCAGCAGCCAGAGACAGTACTATGGCTACACCTTC	CASSQRQYYGYTF